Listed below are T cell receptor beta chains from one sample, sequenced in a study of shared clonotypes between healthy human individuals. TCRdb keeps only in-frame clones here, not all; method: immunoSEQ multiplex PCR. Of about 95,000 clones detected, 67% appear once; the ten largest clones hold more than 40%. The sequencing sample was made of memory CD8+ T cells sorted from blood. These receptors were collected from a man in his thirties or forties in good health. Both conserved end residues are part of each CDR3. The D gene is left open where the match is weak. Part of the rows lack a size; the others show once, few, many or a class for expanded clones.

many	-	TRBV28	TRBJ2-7	TGTGCCAGCAGTTCGTCCACGGGGCTAGCGAGCTACGAGCAGTACTTC	CASSSSTGLASYEQYF
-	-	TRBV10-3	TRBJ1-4	TGTGCCATCAGTGCGTCGGGTTTGGATGAAAAACTGTTTTTT	CAISASGLDEKLFF
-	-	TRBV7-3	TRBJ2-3	TGTGCCAGCAGCCCCCGCGGTAGCGGATACACAGATACGCAGTATTTT	CASSPRGSGYTDTQYF
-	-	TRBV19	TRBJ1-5	TGTGCCAGTAGTATGGGCGGGTCCCTTCATCAGCCCCAGCATTTT	CASSMGGSLHQPQHF
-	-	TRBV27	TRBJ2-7	TGTGCCAGCAGTTTTAGCTCTTTCCGGCCGTACGAGCAGTACTTC	CASSFSSFRPYEQYF
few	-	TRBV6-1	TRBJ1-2	TGTGCCAGCAGTGAAGCGGAGGGCAGACCCCTATTCTATGGCTACACCTTC	CASSEAEGRPLFYGYTF
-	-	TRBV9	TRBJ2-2	TGTGCCAGCAGCGTAGTGTCGGGCGGGGAGCTGTTTTTT	CASSVVSGGELFF
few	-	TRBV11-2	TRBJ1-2	TGTGCCAGCAGCTTATTTTTTAAGGGCAGGGAGTTTAACTATGGCTACACCTTC	CASSLFFKGREFNYGYTF
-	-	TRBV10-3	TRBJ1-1	TGTGCCACCAGCCGGGTGGGCGCTGAAGCTTTCTTT	CATSRVGAEAFF
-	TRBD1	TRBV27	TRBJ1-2	TGTGCCAGCAGTCCCCAGGGGGATTCGAGGGGCTACACCTTC	CASSPQGDSRGYTF
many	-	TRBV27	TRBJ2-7	TGTGCCAGCAGTTTATCTAGGGGCTACGAGCAGTACTTC	CASSLSRGYEQYF
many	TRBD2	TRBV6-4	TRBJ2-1	TGTGCCAGCAGTGACGTAGCGGGAGGGGGCAATGAGCAGTTCTTC	CASSDVAGGGNEQFF
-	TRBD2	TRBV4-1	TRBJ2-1	TGCGCCAGCAGCCAAGAGCCTAGCGGGACTTCCGATGAGCAGTTCTTC	CASSQEPSGTSDEQFF
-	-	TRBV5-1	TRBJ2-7	TGCGCCAGCAGCTTGGCTACAGGATCTACCTACGAGCAGTACTTC	CASSLATGSTYEQYF
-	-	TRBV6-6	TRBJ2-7	TGTGCCAGCAGCCCAGCCACCTTTGGGCAGTACTTC	CASSPATFGQYF
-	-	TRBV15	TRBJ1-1	TGTGCCACCAGCAGGGACCTTCCAGACACTGAAGCTTTCTTT	CATSRDLPDTEAFF
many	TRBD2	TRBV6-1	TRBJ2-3	TGTGCCAGCAGTTCGGGCCTAGCGGTTACAGATACGCAGTATTTT	CASSSGLAVTDTQYF
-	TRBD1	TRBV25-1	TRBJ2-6	TGTGCCAGCAGCCCGGGACAGGGGATTACTGGGGCCAACGTCCTGACTTTC	CASSPGQGITGANVLTF
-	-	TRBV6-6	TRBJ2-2	TGTGCCACTTCTCGGGCCTCCGGGGAGCTGTTTTTT	CATSRASGELFF
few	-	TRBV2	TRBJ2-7	TGTGCCAGCAGTGGATCGGGGGAGATAAGGGAGTACTTC	CASSGSGEIREYF
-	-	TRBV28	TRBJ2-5	TGTGCCAGCATCCCCCACGGTACCCTGCTCGGGGAGACCCAGTACTTC	CASIPHGTLLGETQYF
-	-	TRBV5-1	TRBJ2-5	TGCGCCAGCAGATCTTTCCTGGGCCAAGAGACCCAGTACTTC	CASRSFLGQETQYF
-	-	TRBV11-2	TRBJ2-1	TGTGCCAGCAGGGCATGGGGGAGAAAGGACAATGAGCAGTTCTTC	CASRAWGRKDNEQFF
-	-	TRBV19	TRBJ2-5	TGTGCCAGTACCGCTCCAAATCAAGAGACCCAGTACTTC	CASTAPNQETQYF
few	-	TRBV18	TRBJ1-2	TGTGCCAGCTCACGATACAAGGGAGGTCTGGATGGCTACACCTTC	CASSRYKGGLDGYTF
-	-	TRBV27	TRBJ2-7	TGTGCCAGCAGTTTAGCGGGGGCTGTGGGCGAGCAGTACTTC	CASSLAGAVGEQYF
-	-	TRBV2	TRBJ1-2	TGTGCCAGCAGTGAACAGCGTAACACTAACTATGGCTACACCTTC	CASSEQRNTNYGYTF
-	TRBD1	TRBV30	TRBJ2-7	TGTGCCTGGAGCCGGGACAGCCCCTACGAGCAGTACTTC	CAWSRDSPYEQYF
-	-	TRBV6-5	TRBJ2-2	TGTGCCAGCAGTTATTGGGCTTATAACACCGGGGAGCTGTTTTTT	CASSYWAYNTGELFF
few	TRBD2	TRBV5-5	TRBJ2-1	TGTGCCAGCAGCGCAACGGGACTAGCGGGTGACAATGAGCAGTTCTTC	CASSATGLAGDNEQFF
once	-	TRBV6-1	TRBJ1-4	TGTGCCAGCAGTGAAGAGGAGGGGCGGTCTAATGAAAAACTGTTTTTT	CASSEEEGRSNEKLFF
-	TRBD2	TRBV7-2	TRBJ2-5	TGTGCCAGCAGCTCCCAAGGACTAGCCCTAGAGACCCAGTACTTC	CASSSQGLALETQYF
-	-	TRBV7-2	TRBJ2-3	TGTGCCAGCAGCTTAAGGCCGGGACGGTCCACAGATACGCAGTATTTT	CASSLRPGRSTDTQYF
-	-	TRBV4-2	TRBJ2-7	-	CASSFGPGVNEQYF